The 6 T cell receptor beta chains below were found in one sample sequenced in a study of cytomegalovirus exposure and HLA in healthy donors. Use of 60 Vbeta and 13 Jbeta primers characterized the PCR. TCRdb's copy holds only in-frame clones and misses some; the assay was immunoSEQ multiplex PCR. The sample includes about 110,000 clones. The source material was PBMCs. Receptor source: a man between 50 and 59 years old in good health and CMV-seronegative.

The J gene is TRBJ1-2, the V gene TRBV18; D may be TRBD1 (6 bases). Germline CDR1 and CDR2: KGHSH and LQKENI. V dropped 5 bases and J dropped 4 bases, with 20 bases sitting between them. This CDR3 region has 16 residues. CDR3 sequence reads: CASSFTPGEASYGYTF. CDR3 DNA sequence: TGTGCCAGCTCATTCACCCCAGGGGAAGCGAGCTATGGCTACACCTTC.

The chain carries TRBV14 and TRBJ1-2, with 8 bases aligning to TRBD1. Germline assignment: CDR1 SGHDN and CDR2 FVKESK. The CDR3 extends over 16 amino acids. After removal of 4 bases from V and 1 base from J, the junction contained 8 bases not matched to a gene. CDR3 loop: CASSPKGQADNYGYTF. Here the CDR3 DNA reads TGTGCCAGCAGCCCTAAGGGACAGGCTGATAACTATGGCTACACCTTC.

This sequence joins TRBV7-2 and TRBJ2-7; D uncertain. Germline lookup yields CDR1 SGHTA and CDR2 FQGNSA. This CDR3 has 14 residues. Trimming cost V 2 bases and J 5 bases, with 13 bases left between them. CDR3 protein: CASSLFQVPNEQYF. CDR3 in DNA: TGTGCCAGCAGCTTATTTCAGGTACCCAACGAGCAGTACTTC.

The chain couples TRBV6-6 to TRBJ2-1, with D possibly matching TRBD2 (5 bases). The germline V gene encodes CDR1 MNHNY and CDR2 SVGAGI (reference sequence). The V end lost 2 bases, the J end lost 8 bases, and 16 bases lay between the germline ends. The CDR3 length is 15 residues. The CDR3 spells CASSYREGLRYEQFF. In DNA form, the CDR3 reads TGTGCCAGCAGTTACAGAGAGGGCCTGAGGTATGAGCAGTTCTTC.

This chain connects TRBV6-1 to TRBJ1-5; TRBD1 might be the D (6 bases). This CDR3 comprises 15 residues. CDR1 is MNHNS and CDR2 is SASEGT in the germline V gene. Trimming shortened V by 4 bases and J by 5 bases, and 15 bases separated the two germline ends. CDR3 sequence (DNA): TGTGCCAGCAGTGTTGGGGGGGCCTGGGATCAGCCCCAGCATTTT. It translates to CASSVGGAWDQPQHF.

This rearrangement joins TRBV15 to TRBJ2-1, with TRBD1 identical over 10 bases. Trimming took 0 bases from V and 8 from J; bases not matched to a gene: 10. The CDR3 loop spans 17 amino acids. CDR1 and CDR2 from the germline V gene are LNHNV and YYDKDF (reference sequence). CDR3 residues: CATSREGRDRGYDEQFF. CDR3 DNA sequence: TGTGCCACCAGCAGAGAGGGCCGGGACAGGGGATACGATGAGCAGTTCTTC.